These 27 T cell receptor beta chains were all obtained from the same sample, sequenced in a study of vaccination effects on CD4 cells after COVID-19. TCRdb keeps only in-frame clones here, not all; method: immunoSEQ multiplex PCR. This table has 50,000 to 70,000 clones, approximately 72% appearing once. With more than 9 days of culture completed, CD4+ T cells were isolated. For these TCRs, the target antigens are not known. The source was CD4+ T cells from PBMCs cultured without peptide, collected before COVID-19 vaccination. The origin of the receptors is a human donor who had a prior SARS-CoV-2 infection.

The CDR3 nucleotides are TGTGCCAGCAGCTTGTGGGCGGGCACCACAGATACGCAGTATTTT. Translated, it gives CASSLWAGTTDTQYF. This chain joins TRBV5-4 and TRBJ2-3, with D perhaps TRBD2 (5 bases). CDR3 length equals 15 residues. CDR1 SGHNT and CDR2 YYREEE come from the germline V gene (reference sequence). V lost 1 base to trimming and J lost 2 bases, with 11 bases between them.

The chain combines TRBV12-5 with TRBJ2-5, with D maybe TRBD2 (6 bases). CDR1 is LGHNT and CDR2 is FRNRAP in the germline V gene. This CDR3 region has 18 residues. V dropped 0 bases and J dropped 3 bases, with 20 bases sitting between them. CDR3 sequence (DNA): TGTGCTAGTGGTTTGGTACAGGAGGGGATCGGTTCAAAAGAGACCCAGTACTTC. Translated, it gives CASGLVQEGIGSKETQYF.

The chain carries TRBV27 and TRBJ1-1; 11 nucleotides match TRBD1. CDR3 length: 13 residues. Looked up from germline, CDR1 is MNHEY and CDR2 is SMNVEV (reference sequence). Trimming cost V 6 bases and J 9 bases; bases outside gene matches: 6. In DNA form, the CDR3 reads TGTGCCAGCAGGCCGGGGGACAGGGGGAAAGCTTTCTTT. This codes for CASRPGDRGKAFF.

This chain links TRBV6-6 with TRBJ2-7; 10 bases line up with TRBD1. The junction had 8 bases not matched to a gene; V was cut back by 5 bases and J by 7 bases. The CDR3 totals 14 residues. CDR1 and CDR2 from the germline V gene are MNHNY and SVGAGI (reference sequence). CDR3 nucleotide sequence: TGTGCCAGCAGTCAAAGACAGGGGGCGGGGGAGCAGTACTTC. Its protein is CASSQRQGAGEQYF.

This clone turned up a few times. This chain joins TRBV11-3 and TRBJ2-1; D not certain. V shed 5 bases and J shed 3 bases, with 8 bases lying between them. Germline V gene sequence: CDR1 SGHNT, CDR2 YENEEA. The CDR3 has 13 residues. The CDR3 nucleotides read TGTGCCAGCAGCCCCAGAGGCTACAATGAGCAGTTCTTC. Its protein is CASSPRGYNEQFF.

The chain recombines TRBV5-1 with TRBJ1-3, with 7 bases aligning to TRBD1. Looked up from germline, CDR1 is SGHRS and CDR2 is YFSETQ. Trimming cost V 4 bases and J 2 bases; bases outside gene matches: 3. CDR3 size: 14 residues. The CDR3 bases are TGCGCCAGCAGCCCGACAGGGACTGGAAACACCATATATTTT. This gives the protein CASSPTGTGNTIYF.

In DNA, the CDR3 is TGTGCCAGCAGCTTAGACCGTGCAGGGGCCAACGTCCTGACTTTC. It codes for CASSLDRAGANVLTF. The chain uses TRBV7-2 and TRBJ2-6; the D is unclear. V was trimmed by 1 base and J by 4 bases, leaving 8 bases between them. The CDR3 has 15 amino acids. Germline CDR1 SGHTA, CDR2 FQGNSA.

The chain combines TRBV7-9 with TRBJ2-5; D is perhaps TRBD1 or TRBD2 (7 bases each). This CDR3 has 15 residues. Per germline, CDR1 SEHNR and CDR2 FQNEAQ (reference sequence). Trimming removed 8 bases from V and 9 bases from J, with 25 bases in between. CDR3 sequence: CASALRGGHLRAQYF. CDR3 DNA: TGTGCCAGCGCTCTCAGGGGGGGACACCTGAGGGCCCAGTACTTC.

V is TRBV7-6 and J is TRBJ1-2, with 8 bases lining up with TRBD1. This CDR3 region has 15 residues. Losses at the gene ends were 5 bases for V and 4 bases for J; bases not matched to a gene: 9. CDR1 SGHVS and CDR2 FNYEAQ come from the germline V gene. The CDR3 reads CASSPRSGGRYGYTF. The CDR3, as DNA: TGTGCCAGCAGCCCCCGGTCAGGGGGCCGCTATGGCTACACCTTC.

The V and J genes are TRBV5-4 and TRBJ1-4; D not certain. The V gene lost 4 bases and the J gene lost 5 bases, with 9 bases spanning the gap. From germline, CDR1 is SGHNT and CDR2 YYREEE (reference sequence). This CDR3 contains 13 residues. The DNA of the CDR3 is TGTGCCAGCAGCAACGTCGGGAATGAAAAACTGTTTTTT. It codes for CASSNVGNEKLFF.

This clone has a single count. This chain links TRBV2 with TRBJ1-6; maybe TRBD1 (5 bases). This CDR3 region has 20 residues. Deletions cut 5 bases from V and 2 bases from J, with 25 bases between. CDR1 is SNHLY and CDR2 is FYNNEI in the germline V gene. As DNA, the CDR3 is TGTGCCAGCAGTACAGAAGAACAGGATCCTCCGGGCGCCTATAATTCACCCCTCCACTTT. This encodes CASSTEEQDPPGAYNSPLHF.

This chain uses TRBV18 with TRBJ2-7; D is possibly TRBD2 (5 bases). The germline CDR1 and CDR2 sequences are KGHSH and LQKENI. The CDR3 extends over 17 amino acids. The V end was cut by 3 bases, the J end by 0 bases, with 18 bases between. This CDR3 is CASSPVGARMASYEQYF. In DNA, the CDR3 is TGTGCCAGCTCACCCGTGGGAGCCCGGATGGCCTCCTACGAGCAGTACTTC.

This chain uses TRBV2 with TRBJ1-2; 9 positions match TRBD1. The CDR3 totals 16 residues. Germline-derived CDR1 and CDR2 are SNHLY and FYNNEI. The junction had 10 bases not matched to a gene; V was cut back by 4 bases and J by 4 bases. The CDR3 here is CASSVGPGQGFYGYTF. In DNA form, the CDR3 reads TGTGCCAGCAGTGTAGGACCGGGACAGGGTTTCTATGGCTACACCTTC. Full variable domain (outside the CDR3, taken from reference TRBV2 and TRBJ1-2): EPEVTQTPSHQVTQMGQEVILRCVPISNHLYFYWYRQILGQKVEFLVSFYNNEISEKSEIFDDQFSVERPDGSNFTLKIRSTKLEDSAMYFCASSVGPGQGFYGYTFGSGTRLTVV.

The chain recombines TRBV6-1 with TRBJ1-4; unclear D gene. Per the germline V gene, CDR1 is MNHNS and CDR2 is SASEGT. The germline V and J ends were trimmed by 2 bases and 7 bases, with 14 bases remaining between them. The CDR3 extends over 15 amino acids. Here the CDR3 reads CASSEQLLTGEKLFF. The DNA for the CDR3 is TGTGCCAGCAGTGAACAATTACTAACGGGTGAAAAACTGTTTTTT.

This chain uses TRBV7-9 with TRBJ1-5; D gene unclear. From germline, CDR1 is SEHNR and CDR2 FQNEAQ (reference sequence). The germline V and J ends were trimmed by 5 bases and 7 bases, with 12 bases remaining between them. CDR3 length equals 13 residues. The DNA of the CDR3 is TGTGCCAGCAGCCGATCTGAAAGCCAGCCCCAGCATTTT. This sequence encodes CASSRSESQPQHF. Full variable domain (remainder filled in from reference TRBV7-9 and TRBJ1-5): DTGVSQNPRHKITKRGQNVTFRCDPISEHNRLYWYRQTLGQGPEFLTYFQNEAQLEKSRLLSDRFSAERPKGSFSTLEIQRTEQGDSAMYLCASSRSESQPQHFGDGTRLSIL.

V usage is TRBV18 and J usage is TRBJ1-1; D call uncertain. The germline V gene encodes CDR1 KGHSH and CDR2 LQKENI. The CDR3 loop spans 13 amino acids. V was cut by 5 bases and J by 4 bases, with 11 bases left in between. CDR3 amino acids: CASSKAPGTEAFF. CDR3 nucleotides: TGTGCCAGCTCAAAGGCGCCCGGCACTGAAGCTTTCTTT.

The genes are TRBV5-4 and TRBJ1-6, with D hard to call. CDR1 is SGHNT and CDR2 is YYREEE in the germline V gene (reference sequence). The CDR3 sequence is 12 residues long. V was pared by 2 bases and J by 8 bases, with 5 bases between. As DNA, the CDR3 is TGTGCCAGCAGCTTTTCCGATTCACCCCTCCACTTT. Its protein is CASSFSDSPLHF.

The chain carries TRBV4-3 and TRBJ2-7; the D is unclear. The CDR3 has 13 amino acids. V gave up 0 bases and J gave up 5 bases, with 8 bases separating them. The germline gives CDR1 LGHNA, CDR2 YSLEER. The CDR3 nucleotides are TGCGCCAGCAGCCAAGATCTTCGTCACGAGCAGTACTTC. This codes for CASSQDLRHEQYF.

The chain's CDR3 is CASSVYRGRMAGELFF. In DNA form, the CDR3 reads TGTGCCAGCAGCGTATACAGGGGGCGGATGGCCGGGGAGCTGTTTTTT. This chain uses TRBV7-9 with TRBJ2-2; 9 nucleotides match TRBD1. This CDR3 contains 16 residues. The V gene end was trimmed by 5 bases and the J gene end by 6 bases; junction bases not matched to a gene: 10. Per germline, CDR1 SEHNR and CDR2 FQNEAQ (reference sequence).

This chain links TRBV9 with TRBJ1-2; D is possibly TRBD1 (6 bases). This CDR3 region has 14 residues. The germline gives CDR1 SGDLS, CDR2 YYNGEE. V lost 3 bases and J lost 4, with 13 bases in between. In DNA form, the CDR3 reads TGTGCCAGCAGCGCCCGGACAGCCGCCTATGGCTACACCTTC. It yields the protein CASSARTAAYGYTF.

The rearrangement links TRBV10-2 to TRBJ1-4, with 9 nucleotides matching TRBD1. Germline V gene data show CDR1 as WSHSY and CDR2 as SAAADI. J lost 0 bases, V lost 6 bases, and 8 bases had no gene match. CDR3 size: 17 residues. The CDR3 bases are TGCGCCAGCAGCGGGACAGGGCCGAGTTCAACTAATGAAAAACTGTTTTTT. Its translation: CASSGTGPSSTNEKLFF.

The CDR3 nucleotides read TGTGCCATCAGTGACCCCAGGGGGCAAGGGTCTGGAAACACCATATATTTT. Its translation is CAISDPRGQGSGNTIYF. V is TRBV10-3 and J is TRBJ1-3; 8 nucleotides align to TRBD1. The length of the CDR3 is 17 residues. The germline V gene has CDR1 ENHRY and CDR2 SYGVKD. Trimming removed 3 bases from V and 1 base from J; junction bases left unmatched: 8.

V gene TRBV9 combines with J gene TRBJ2-7; 7 bases fit TRBD1. J gave up 2 bases and V 4 bases, and 9 bases lay outside the gene matches. CDR3 size: 15 residues. Looked up from germline, CDR1 is SGDLS and CDR2 is YYNGEE. The CDR3 DNA reads as TGTGCCAGCAGCCGAACCGGGACAGAAGCCTACGAGCAGTACTTC. Translating it yields CASSRTGTEAYEQYF.

This clone was detected a few times. This rearrangement joins TRBV6-5 to TRBJ2-7; D is ambiguous. The CDR3 extends over 16 amino acids. V was trimmed by 0 bases and J by 5 bases, leaving 17 bases between them. CDR1 and CDR2 from the germline V gene are MNHEY and SVGAGI. This CDR3 reads CASSYSSGRAANEQYF. The CDR3 DNA is TGTGCCAGCAGTTACTCGTCCGGTAGGGCAGCGAACGAGCAGTACTTC.

The V and J genes are TRBV7-2 and TRBJ2-1; D may match TRBD1 or TRBD2 (5 bases each). Germline values: CDR1 SGHTA, CDR2 FQGNSA. Trimming removed 5 bases from V and 4 bases from J, with 12 bases in between. CDR3 size: 14 residues. CDR3 nucleotides: TGTGCCAGCAGCCTCGGGACCGCGTACAATGAGCAGTTCTTC. This codes for CASSLGTAYNEQFF.

This clone was seen more than once but under ten times. The chain carries TRBV19 and TRBJ1-1, with 8 bases identical to TRBD1. CDR1 is LNHDA and CDR2 is SQIVND in the germline V gene (reference sequence). V lost 7 bases to trimming and J lost 3 bases; unmatched junction nucleotides: 10. The CDR3 is made up of 15 amino acids. Written as DNA, the CDR3 is TGTGCCAGTACCGAGACAGGGGCACGGCACACTGAAGCTTTCTTT. Translating gives CASTETGARHTEAFF.

The rearrangement links TRBV7-9 to TRBJ2-1; 11 bases agree with TRBD2. The V and J ends lost 0 bases and 2 bases, in that order; junction bases with no gene match: 0. Germline CDR1 reads SEHNR; CDR2 reads FQNEAQ (reference sequence). The CDR3 totals 16 residues. The CDR3 sequence is CASSLALAGAYNEQFF. In DNA, the CDR3 is TGTGCCAGCAGCTTAGCACTAGCGGGAGCCTACAATGAGCAGTTCTTC.